The clone carrying this TCR beta chain has just a few counts. Its target is unknown. This record comes from a study of cytomegalovirus exposure and HLA in healthy donors. General observations from the study: Cytomegalovirus-associated TCR beta chains were listed, numbering roughly 150.

The CDR3 runs 14 residues. Germline loops: CDR1 SGHAT, CDR2 FQNNGV. Germline trimming cut 3 bases from V and 5 bases from J; bases unmatched to any gene: 4. Primers: 60 Vbeta forward and 13 Jbeta reverse. Assay: immunoSEQ multiplex PCR; the TCRdb copy retains only in-frame clones and omits some. The table lists roughly 160,000 clones, around 80% of them singletons. The specimen sequenced was PBMCs. The sequence derives from a woman in her thirties or forties in good health and CMV-seropositive. This chain connects TRBV11-2 to TRBJ2-1, with TRBD2 identical over 7 bases. Here the CDR3 reads CASSLLAADNEQFF. The CDR3 coding sequence is TGTGCCAGCAGCTTGCTAGCGGCCGACAATGAGCAGTTCTTC.